This T cell receptor (beta chain) was sequenced during a study of shared clonotypes between healthy human individuals. This table comes from immunoSEQ multiplex PCR, and its TCRdb copy is limited to in-frame clones, with some not included. This sample has about 680,000 clones, with about 91% found just once. The CDR3 runs 13 residues. The germline V and J ends were trimmed by 5 bases and 6 bases, with 14 bases remaining between them. CDR1 LNHDA and CDR2 SQIVND come from the germline V gene (reference sequence). Naive CD8 cells lacked CD45RO, underwent positive selection for CCR7 and left out terminally differentiated effector memory CD45RA+ cells.

The specimen sequenced was naive CD8+ T cells sorted from blood. The gene calls are TRBV19 and TRBJ2-7; possible D gene TRBD1, 6 bases. This sequence was found in a man younger than 45 in good health. CDR3 sequence reads: CASSSLSGAEQYF. The DNA of the CDR3 is TGTGCCAGTAGTTCCCTATCAGGGGCCGAGCAGTACTTC.